Sequencing of this T cell receptor beta chain was carried out in a study of T cell repertoires in cytomegalovirus infection. The overall study: Carrying CMV and the relevant HLA type showed in public TCR beta signatures. Study results and limitations: The study found HLA-C-restricted CMV-specific TCR beta clonotypes dominating the ex vivo response. Cumulative public TCR beta family frequency identified carriers of CMV plus the relevant HLA.

TCRdb called the reads again in MiXCR, with one record for every CDR3 protein. Of 400,000 to 550,000 distinct CDR3 sequences in the sample, about 11% were seen once. Trimming stripped 4 bases from V and 10 bases from J, with 11 bases between. The CDR3 length is 11 residues. This clonotype was seen many times. Its antigen is currently unknown. The sequencing sample was made of PBMCs. This receptor was taken from a human donor in good health (CMV status not recorded). Some clones in this sample may be carry-over from other donors' samples. This chain uses TRBV12-3 or TRBV12-4 with TRBJ2-7; possibly TRBD1 or TRBD2 for D (5 bases each). The CDR3 here is CASSYTGGQYF. The CDR3 bases are TGTGCCAGCAGTTATACAGGAGGCCAGTACTTC.